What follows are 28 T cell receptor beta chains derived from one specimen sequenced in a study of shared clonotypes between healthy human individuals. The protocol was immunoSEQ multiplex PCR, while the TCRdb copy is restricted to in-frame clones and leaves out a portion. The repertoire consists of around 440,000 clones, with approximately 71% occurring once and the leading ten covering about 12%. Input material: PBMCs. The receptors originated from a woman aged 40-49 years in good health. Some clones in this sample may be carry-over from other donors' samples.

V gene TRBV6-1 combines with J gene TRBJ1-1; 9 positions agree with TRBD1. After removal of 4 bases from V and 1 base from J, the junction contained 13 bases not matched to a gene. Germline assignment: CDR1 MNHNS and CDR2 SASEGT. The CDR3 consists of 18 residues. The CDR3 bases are TGTGCCAGCAGTGGAAGACTTACAGGGGGCTTAACGAACACTGAAGCTTTCTTT. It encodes CASSGRLTGGLTNTEAFF.

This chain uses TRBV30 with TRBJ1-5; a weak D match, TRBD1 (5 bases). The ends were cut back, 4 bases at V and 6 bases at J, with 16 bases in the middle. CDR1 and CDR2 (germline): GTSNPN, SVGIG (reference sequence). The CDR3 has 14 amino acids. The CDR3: CAWTGGSLAQPQHF. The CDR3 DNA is TGTGCCTGGACCGGGGGGTCTTTGGCTCAGCCCCAGCATTTT.

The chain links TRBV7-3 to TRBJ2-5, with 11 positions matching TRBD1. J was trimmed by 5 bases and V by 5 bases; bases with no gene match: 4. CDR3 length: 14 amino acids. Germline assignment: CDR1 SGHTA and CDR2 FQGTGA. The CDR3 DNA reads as TGTGCCAGCAGCCCGGGACAGGGGGGGGAGACCCAGTACTTC. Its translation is CASSPGQGGETQYF. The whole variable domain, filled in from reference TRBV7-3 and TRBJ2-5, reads GAGVSQTPSNKVTEKGKYVELRCDPISGHTALYWYRQSLGQGPEFLIYFQGTGAADDSGLPNDRFFAVRPEGSVSTLKIQRTERGDSAVYLCASSPGQGGETQYFGPGTRLLVL.

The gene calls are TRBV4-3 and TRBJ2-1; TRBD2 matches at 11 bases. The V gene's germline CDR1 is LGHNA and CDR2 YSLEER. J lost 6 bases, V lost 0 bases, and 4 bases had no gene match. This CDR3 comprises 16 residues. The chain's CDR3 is CASSQELAGAPNEQFF. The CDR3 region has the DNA TGCGCCAGCAGCCAAGAACTAGCGGGAGCTCCCAATGAGCAGTTCTTC.

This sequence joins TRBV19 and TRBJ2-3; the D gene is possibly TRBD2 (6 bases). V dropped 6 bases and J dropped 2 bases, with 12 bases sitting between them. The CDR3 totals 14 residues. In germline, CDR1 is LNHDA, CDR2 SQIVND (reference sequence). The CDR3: CASSRGTHTDTQYF. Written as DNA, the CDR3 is TGTGCCAGTAGCCGCGGGACCCACACAGATACGCAGTATTTT. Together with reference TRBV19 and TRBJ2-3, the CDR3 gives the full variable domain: DGGITQSPKYLFRKEGQNVTLSCEQNLNHDAMYWYRQDPGQGLRLIYYSQIVNDFQKGDIAEGYSVSREKKESFPLTVTSAQKNPTAFYLCASSRGTHTDTQYFGPGTRLTVL.

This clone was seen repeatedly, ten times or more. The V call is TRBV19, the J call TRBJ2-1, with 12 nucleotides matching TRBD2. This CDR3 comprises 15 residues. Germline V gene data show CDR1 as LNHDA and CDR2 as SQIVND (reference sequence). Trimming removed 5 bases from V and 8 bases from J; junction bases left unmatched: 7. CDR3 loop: CASSGETSGSYEQFF. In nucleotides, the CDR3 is TGTGCCAGTAGTGGGGAGACTAGCGGGAGTTATGAGCAGTTCTTC. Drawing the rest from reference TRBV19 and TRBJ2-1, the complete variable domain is DGGITQSPKYLFRKEGQNVTLSCEQNLNHDAMYWYRQDPGQGLRLIYYSQIVNDFQKGDIAEGYSVSREKKESFPLTVTSAQKNPTAFYLCASSGETSGSYEQFFGPGTRLTVL.

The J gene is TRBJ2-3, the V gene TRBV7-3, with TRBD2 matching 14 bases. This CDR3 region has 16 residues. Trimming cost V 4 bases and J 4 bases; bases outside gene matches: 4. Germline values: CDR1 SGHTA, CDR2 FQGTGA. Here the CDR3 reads CASSSGLAGGADTQYF. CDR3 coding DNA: TGTGCCAGCAGCTCCGGACTAGCGGGAGGAGCAGATACGCAGTATTTT. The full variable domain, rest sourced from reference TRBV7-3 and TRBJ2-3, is GAGVSQTPSNKVTEKGKYVELRCDPISGHTALYWYRQSLGQGPEFLIYFQGTGAADDSGLPNDRFFAVRPEGSVSTLKIQRTERGDSAVYLCASSSGLAGGADTQYFGPGTRLTVL.

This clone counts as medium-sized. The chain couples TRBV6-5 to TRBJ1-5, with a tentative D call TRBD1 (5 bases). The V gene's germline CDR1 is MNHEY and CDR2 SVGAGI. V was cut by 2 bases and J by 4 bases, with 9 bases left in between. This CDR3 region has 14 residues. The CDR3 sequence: CASSYGTENQPQHF. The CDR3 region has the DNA TGTGCCAGCAGTTACGGGACGGAGAATCAGCCCCAGCATTTT.

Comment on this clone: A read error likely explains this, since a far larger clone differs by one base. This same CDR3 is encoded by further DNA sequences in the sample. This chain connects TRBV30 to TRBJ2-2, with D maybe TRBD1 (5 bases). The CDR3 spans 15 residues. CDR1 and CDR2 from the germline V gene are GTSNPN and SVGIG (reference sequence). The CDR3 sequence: CAWSPQGAETGELFF. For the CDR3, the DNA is TGTGCTTGGAGTCCCCAGGGCGCGGAAACCGGGGAGCTGTTTTTT.

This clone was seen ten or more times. The CDR3 region has the DNA TGTGCCAGCGGCGACAGAGACCAAGAGACCCAGTACTTC. Its protein product is CASGDRDQETQYF. The chain combines TRBV18 with TRBJ2-5; a weak D match, TRBD1 (5 bases). Trimming took 8 bases from V and 0 from J, leaving 10 bases between them. The CDR3 totals 13 residues. The germline CDR1 and CDR2 sequences are KGHSH and LQKENI.

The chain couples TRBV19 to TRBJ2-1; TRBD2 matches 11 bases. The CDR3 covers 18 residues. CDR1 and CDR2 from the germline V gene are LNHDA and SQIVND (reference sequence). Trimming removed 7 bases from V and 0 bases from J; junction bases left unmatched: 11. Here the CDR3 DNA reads TGTGCCAGTAAGAGGGATAGCGGGAGGGTGAGCTCCTACAATGAGCAGTTCTTC. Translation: CASKRDSGRVSSYNEQFF.

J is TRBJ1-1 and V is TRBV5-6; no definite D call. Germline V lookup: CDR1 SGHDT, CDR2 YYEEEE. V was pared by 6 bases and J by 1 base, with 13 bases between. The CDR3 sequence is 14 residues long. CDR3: CASNWAYGNTEAFF. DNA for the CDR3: TGTGCCAGCAACTGGGCTTACGGGAACACTGAAGCTTTCTTT.

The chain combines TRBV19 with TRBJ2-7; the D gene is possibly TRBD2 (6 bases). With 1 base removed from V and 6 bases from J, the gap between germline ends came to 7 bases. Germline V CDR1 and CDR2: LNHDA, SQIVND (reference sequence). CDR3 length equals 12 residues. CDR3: CASSIGRGEQYF. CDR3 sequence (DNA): TGTGCCAGTAGTATAGGGAGGGGCGAGCAGTACTTC.

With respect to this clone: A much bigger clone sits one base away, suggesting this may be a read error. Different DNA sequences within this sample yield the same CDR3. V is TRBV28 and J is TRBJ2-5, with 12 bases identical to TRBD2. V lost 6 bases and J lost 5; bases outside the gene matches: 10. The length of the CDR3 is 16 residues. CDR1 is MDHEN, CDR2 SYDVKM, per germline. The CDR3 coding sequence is TGTGCCAGCAGCGACGCCCTAGCGGGGGGGATCGAGACCCAGTACTTC. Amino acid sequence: CASSDALAGGIETQYF.

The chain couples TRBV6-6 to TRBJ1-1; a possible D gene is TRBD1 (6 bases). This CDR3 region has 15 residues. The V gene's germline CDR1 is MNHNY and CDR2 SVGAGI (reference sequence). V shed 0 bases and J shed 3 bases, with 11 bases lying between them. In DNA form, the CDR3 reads TGTGCCAGCAGTTACTCAGGGGGGCTGGACACTGAAGCTTTCTTT. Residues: CASSYSGGLDTEAFF.

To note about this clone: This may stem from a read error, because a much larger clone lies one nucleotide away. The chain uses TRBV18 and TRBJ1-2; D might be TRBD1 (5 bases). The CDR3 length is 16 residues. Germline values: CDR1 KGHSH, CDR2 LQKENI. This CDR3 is CASSPLLEEGSGGCTF. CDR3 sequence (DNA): TGTGCCAGCTCACCATTGTTAGAGGAGGGGAGCGGTGGCTGCACCTTC.

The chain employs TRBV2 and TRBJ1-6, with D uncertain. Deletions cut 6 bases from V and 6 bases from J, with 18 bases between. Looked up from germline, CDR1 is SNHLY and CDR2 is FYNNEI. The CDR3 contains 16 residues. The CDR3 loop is CASRILRPTINSPLHF. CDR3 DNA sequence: TGTGCCAGCAGGATCTTACGGCCGACAATTAATTCACCCCTCCACTTT.

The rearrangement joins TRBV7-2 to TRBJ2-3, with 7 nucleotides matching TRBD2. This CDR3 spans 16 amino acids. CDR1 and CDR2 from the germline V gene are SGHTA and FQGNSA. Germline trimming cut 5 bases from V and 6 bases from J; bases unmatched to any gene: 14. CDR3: CASSAQSWGGDDTQYF. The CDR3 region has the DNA TGTGCCAGCAGCGCGCAGTCGTGGGGGGGAGACGATACGCAGTATTTT.

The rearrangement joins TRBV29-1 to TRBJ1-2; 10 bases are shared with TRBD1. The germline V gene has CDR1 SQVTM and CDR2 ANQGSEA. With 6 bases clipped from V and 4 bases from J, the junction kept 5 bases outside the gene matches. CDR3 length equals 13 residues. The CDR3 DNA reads TGCAGCGTCCCGGACAGGGGGGCCTATGGCTACACCTTC. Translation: CSVPDRGAYGYTF.

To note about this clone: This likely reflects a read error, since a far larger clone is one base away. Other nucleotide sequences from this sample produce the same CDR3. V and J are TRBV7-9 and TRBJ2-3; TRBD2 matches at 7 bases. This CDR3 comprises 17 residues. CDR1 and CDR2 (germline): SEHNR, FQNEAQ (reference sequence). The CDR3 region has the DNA TGTGCTAGCAGCTTGGGTCTGGGACTAACGCTTACAGATACGCAGTATTTT. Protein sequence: CASSLGLGLTLTDTQYF. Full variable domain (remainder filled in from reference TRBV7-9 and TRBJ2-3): DTGVSQNPRHKITKRGQNVTFRCDPISEHNRLYWYRQTLGQGPEFLTYFQNEAQLEKSRLLSDRFSAERPKGSFSTLEIQRTEQGDSAMYLCASSLGLGLTLTDTQYFGPGTRLTVL.

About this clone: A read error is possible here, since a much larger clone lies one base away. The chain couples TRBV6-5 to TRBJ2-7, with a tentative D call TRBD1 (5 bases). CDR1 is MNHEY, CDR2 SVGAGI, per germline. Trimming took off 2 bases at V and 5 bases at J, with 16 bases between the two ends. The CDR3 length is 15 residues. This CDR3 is CASSYGKGPYHEQYF. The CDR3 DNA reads TGTGCCAGCAGTTACGGCAAGGGGCCCTACCACGAGCAGTACTTC.

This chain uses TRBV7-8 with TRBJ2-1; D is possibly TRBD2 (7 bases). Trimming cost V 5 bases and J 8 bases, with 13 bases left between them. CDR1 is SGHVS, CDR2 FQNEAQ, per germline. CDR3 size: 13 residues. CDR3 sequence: CASSPGGGDEQFF. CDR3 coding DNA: TGTGCCAGCAGCCCGGGGGGCGGGGATGAGCAGTTCTTC.

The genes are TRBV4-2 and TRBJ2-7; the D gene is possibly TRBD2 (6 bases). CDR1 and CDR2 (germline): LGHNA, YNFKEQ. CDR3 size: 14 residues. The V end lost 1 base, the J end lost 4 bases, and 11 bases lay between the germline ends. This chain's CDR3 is CASSQGGGEYEQYF. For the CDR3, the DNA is TGTGCCAGCAGCCAAGGGGGAGGCGAGTACGAGCAGTACTTC.

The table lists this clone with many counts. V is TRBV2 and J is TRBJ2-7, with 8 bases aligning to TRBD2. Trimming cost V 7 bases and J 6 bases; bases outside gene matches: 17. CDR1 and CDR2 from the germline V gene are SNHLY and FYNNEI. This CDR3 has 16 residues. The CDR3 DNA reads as TGTGCCAGCAAACAACCACCAGTGGAGCGGGAGACCGAGCAGTACTTC. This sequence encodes CASKQPPVERETEQYF.

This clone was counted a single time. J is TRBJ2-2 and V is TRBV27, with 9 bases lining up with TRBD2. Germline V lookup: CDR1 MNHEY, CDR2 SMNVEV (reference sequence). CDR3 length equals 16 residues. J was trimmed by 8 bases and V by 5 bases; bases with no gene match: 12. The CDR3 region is CASSLGLALVRGELFF. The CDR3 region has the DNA TGTGCCAGCAGTCTGGGACTAGCCCTCGTGAGGGGGGAGCTGTTTTTT.

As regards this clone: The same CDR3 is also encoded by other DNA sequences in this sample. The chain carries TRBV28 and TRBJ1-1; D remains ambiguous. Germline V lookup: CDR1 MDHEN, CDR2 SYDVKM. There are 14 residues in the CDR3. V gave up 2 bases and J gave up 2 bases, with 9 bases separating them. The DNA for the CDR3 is TGTGCCAGCAGTTTAGGGCAGGAAAACACTGAAGCTTTCTTT. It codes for CASSLGQENTEAFF.

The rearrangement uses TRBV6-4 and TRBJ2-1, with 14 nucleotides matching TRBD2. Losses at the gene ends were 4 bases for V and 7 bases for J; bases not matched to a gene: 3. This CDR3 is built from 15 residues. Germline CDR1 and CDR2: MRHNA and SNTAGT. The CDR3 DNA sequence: TGTGCCAGCAGTGGCGGGACTAGCGGGGGAAATGAGCAGTTCTTC. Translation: CASSGGTSGGNEQFF.

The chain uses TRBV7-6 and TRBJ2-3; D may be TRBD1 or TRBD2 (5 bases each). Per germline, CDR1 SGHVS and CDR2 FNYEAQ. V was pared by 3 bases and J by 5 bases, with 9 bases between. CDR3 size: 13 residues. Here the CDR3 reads CASSFGAEDTQYF. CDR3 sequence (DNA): TGTGCCAGCAGCTTCGGGGCCGAAGATACGCAGTATTTT.